These 4 T cell receptor beta chains came from one sample sequenced in a study of T cell responses to AZD1222 COVID-19 vaccine. The protocol was immunoSEQ multiplex PCR, while the TCRdb copy is restricted to in-frame clones and leaves out a portion. The data hold over 100,000 clones, with roughly nine tenths observed a single time. This material consisted of peripheral blood, taken on day 0 of AZD1222 vaccination. Receptors originate from an adult in good health.

This chain joins TRBV19 and TRBJ2-7, with D perhaps TRBD1 (8 bases). CDR3 length: 15 residues. Germline CDR1 reads LNHDA; CDR2 reads SQIVND (reference sequence). V lost 5 bases, J lost 2 bases, and 16 bases lay in between. The CDR3 nucleotides are TGTGCCAGTAGTTGGGGGGGACAGGCCCCCTACGAGCAGTACTTC. Its translation is CASSWGGQAPYEQYF.

This sequence joins TRBV25-1 and TRBJ1-5; D perhaps matches TRBD1 (5 bases). V lost 5 bases and J lost 2, with 16 bases in between. CDR1 and CDR2 from the germline V gene are MGHDK and SYGVNS. This CDR3 is built from 16 residues. CDR3 bases: TGTGCCAGCAGTCCGCGGGGGGGTATGGGCAATCAGCCCCAGCATTTT. It is translated as CASSPRGGMGNQPQHF.

The chain carries TRBV15 and TRBJ1-2; TRBD1 is a possible D gene (6 bases). The CDR3 consists of 13 residues. Looked up from germline, CDR1 is LNHNV and CDR2 is YYDKDF (reference sequence). V lost 3 bases and J 8 bases, leaving 13 bases between the germline ends. This CDR3 reads CATSRSGVSGYTF. The CDR3, as DNA: TGTGCCACCAGCAGGTCAGGGGTGTCCGGCTACACCTTC. The whole variable domain, filled in from reference TRBV15 and TRBJ1-2, reads DAMVIQNPRYQVTQFGKPVTLSCSQTLNHNVMYWYQQKSSQAPKLLFHYYDKDFNNEADTPDNFQSRRPNTSFCFLDIRSPGLGDTAMYLCATSRSGVSGYTFGSGTRLTVV.

The chain recombines TRBV7-3 with TRBJ2-3, with 9 bases identical to TRBD2. The germline V gene has CDR1 SGHTA and CDR2 FQGTGA. V was clipped by 2 bases and J by 3 bases; unmatched bases: 3. CDR3 length: 15 residues. CDR3 loop: CASSLGREGTDTQYF. For the CDR3, the DNA is TGTGCCAGCAGCTTAGGGCGGGAGGGGACAGATACGCAGTATTTT.